The rows below give T cell receptor beta chains drawn from one sample of a study of identical twins. TCRdb ran MiXCR on the 5' RACE reads and lists one entry per CDR3 protein. The sample contains some 440,000 distinct CDR3 sequences, 20% to 30% of which appear only once. The data were also submitted as part of a second study, on T cells expressing NK-cell markers.

The sample comprised CD4+ T cells sorted from blood. The receptors were sampled from a woman aged 18-29 years in good health. The CDR3 runs from the conserved cysteine through the conserved F or W. The D gene is left open where the match is weak. Clone size is stated in some rows and not others, as once, few, many or a class when expanded.

TRBV12-3/TRBV12-4	.	TRBJ1-2	few	TGTGCCAGCAGTTTAATCGGCCCCTCATCTGTCGGCTACACCTTC	CASSLIGPSSVGYTF
TRBV7-2	.	TRBJ2-7	.	TGTGCCAGCAGCCCCCACCGATTAACCTACGAGCAGTACTTC	CASSPHRLTYEQYF
TRBV20-1	.	TRBJ2-7	.	TGCAGTGCCCCGCGGGCAGGGAGGTTTAGGCAGTACTTC	CSAPRAGRFRQYF
TRBV6-2/TRBV6-3	.	TRBJ1-5	few	TGTGCCAGCAGTTACTCGCCGGGGAATCAGCCCCAGCATTTT	CASSYSPGNQPQHF
TRBV14	.	TRBJ2-7	.	TGTGCCAGCAGCCAAAACAGGGCCTCCTACGAGCAGTACTTC	CASSQNRASYEQYF
TRBV15	.	TRBJ1-1	.	TGTGCCACCCAGCTCGACAGGACGAACACTGAAGCTTTCTTT	CATQLDRTNTEAFF
TRBV6-5	.	TRBJ1-3	.	TGTGCCAGCAGTTACGCCGCGGGGTCTGGAAACACCATATATTTT	CASSYAAGSGNTIYF
TRBV24-1	.	TRBJ2-5	.	TGTGCCACCAGTGATTTGTTAACCGGGGCCCAGTACTTC	CATSDLLTGAQYF
TRBV3-1	TRBD2	TRBJ2-5	.	TGTGCCAGCAGTCCTAGCGGGAGGGGATGGCCGACCCAGTACTTC	CASSPSGRGWPTQYF
TRBV7-8	.	TRBJ2-1	.	TGTGCCAGCAGCTCCGCTGAGCAGTTCTTC	CASSSAEQFF
TRBV11-2	.	TRBJ2-7	.	TGTGCCAGCAGCTTAGATCCCCTAGGACCCTACGAGCAGTACTTC	CASSLDPLGPYEQYF
TRBV5-1	TRBD1	TRBJ2-1	.	TGCGCCAGCAGCTTGGCTTCCGGGACAGGGAACAATGAGCAGTTCTTC	CASSLASGTGNNEQFF
TRBV6-5	.	TRBJ2-7	few	TGTGCCAGCAGTTACTCCGGGGGATCTCCCTACGAGCAGTACTTC	CASSYSGGSPYEQYF
TRBV12-2	.	TRBJ2-3	.	TGTGCAAGTCGCCCGTTCGACAGGATACCCACAGATACGCAGTATTTT	CASRPFDRIPTDTQYF
TRBV9	.	TRBJ1-2	few	TGTGCCAGCAGCGCCACCCCGGGGGACTATGGCTACACCTTC	CASSATPGDYGYTF
TRBV7-2	.	TRBJ1-4	few	TGTGCCAGCAGCTTAGTGGGCCCTGAAAAACTGTTTTTT	CASSLVGPEKLFF
TRBV20-1	.	TRBJ1-1	.	TGCAGTGCTAGAGATCGGCGGGGGCTCGTGAACACTGAAGCTTTCTTT	CSARDRRGLVNTEAFF
TRBV2	TRBD2	TRBJ2-3	.	TGTGCCAGCAGTGGCGGCGGGGGGCGCACAGATACGCAGTATTTT	CASSGGGGRTDTQYF
TRBV5-1	TRBD1	TRBJ2-7	.	TGCGCCAGCAGCTCCGGGACAGTTTTAACCTACGAGCAGTACTTC	CASSSGTVLTYEQYF
TRBV6-2/TRBV6-3	.	TRBJ1-5	.	TGTGCCAGCAGTTTCACAAGCGGCTCTTCGTACAATCAGCCCCAGCATTTT	CASSFTSGSSYNQPQHF
TRBV27	.	TRBJ2-7	.	TGTGCCAGCCGTAAAGGGTCGGGAGCCTACGAGCAGTACTTC	CASRKGSGAYEQYF
TRBV7-9	.	TRBJ1-1	many	TGTGCCAGCAGCCCAGTCGCTGAAGCTTTCTTT	CASSPVAEAFF
TRBV18	.	TRBJ2-7	few	TGTGCCAGCTCCCATTTATACGAGCAGTACTTC	CASSHLYEQYF
TRBV10-2	TRBD2	TRBJ2-1	.	TGCGCCAGCAGTGAGGGACTAGCGGGGAACAATGAGCAGTTCTTC	CASSEGLAGNNEQFF
TRBV19	.	TRBJ2-7	once	TGTGCCAGTAGTAAGGCTCCCGGGGGCACTTACGAGCAGTACTTC	CASSKAPGGTYEQYF
TRBV6-1	TRBD1	TRBJ1-1	.	TGTGCCAGCAGCCCTACCGACAGGGGACTGAACACTGAAGCTTTCTTT	CASSPTDRGLNTEAFF
TRBV3-1	.	TRBJ2-7	few	TGTGCCAGCAGCCAAGATCCCGCTGGCCATCGGGAGCAGTACTTC	CASSQDPAGHREQYF
TRBV5-1	.	TRBJ1-1	many	TGCGCCAGCAGCTTCGGAGGGGCCGGATCTAATGAAGCTTTCTTT	CASSFGGAGSNEAFF
TRBV12-3/TRBV12-4	.	TRBJ1-2	.	TGTGCCAGCAGTTTTTGGCGACAGCCTAACTATGGCTACACCTTC	CASSFWRQPNYGYTF
TRBV20-1	TRBD2	TRBJ2-5	.	TGCAGTGCTAGGGAACTAGCGGGGAATAAGGTTGGGACCCAGTACTTC	CSARELAGNKVGTQYF
TRBV10-3	.	TRBJ1-6	.	TGTGCCATCAGTGACGGGGATGGGGGTTCACCCCTCCACTTT	CAISDGDGGSPLHF
TRBV20-1	.	TRBJ2-3	few	TGCAGTGCTGCCCTTCGAGATACGCAGTATTTT	CSAALRDTQYF
TRBV3-1	.	TRBJ2-1	few	TGTGCCAGCAGCCAAGACGCCGTAGGGCAGTTCTTC	CASSQDAVGQFF
TRBV19	TRBD1	TRBJ1-1	.	TGTGCCAGTAGTGGGCGCCAACCGGGACAGGGGGCTTTTAACACTGAAGCTTTCTTT	CASSGRQPGQGAFNTEAFF
TRBV25-1	.	TRBJ1-1	.	TGTGCCAGCAGTACCTACAGGACTACTGAAGCTTTCTTT	CASSTYRTTEAFF
TRBV4-3	.	TRBJ2-1	few	TGCGCCAGCAGCCAAGATAGGACCAATGAGCAGTTCTTC	CASSQDRTNEQFF
TRBV11-3	TRBD2	TRBJ2-7	few	TGTGCCAGCAGCTTAGATCGGTATCGGGAGGGGAACGAGCAGTACTTC	CASSLDRYREGNEQYF
TRBV12-3/TRBV12-4	TRBD1	TRBJ2-2	.	TGTGCCAGCAGTTTAAGCGCGGCCCGGGACAGGGGGTCCACCGGGGAGCTGTTTTTT	CASSLSAARDRGSTGELFF
TRBV20-1	TRBD2	TRBJ2-7	.	TGCAGTGCCCGGACTAGGAACACCTACGAGCAGTACTTC	CSARTRNTYEQYF
TRBV20-1	.	TRBJ2-1	.	TGCAGTGTCGAAACCGAGGGGAGGAGTGAGCAGTTCTTC	CSVETEGRSEQFF
TRBV11-2	TRBD2	TRBJ2-7	few	TGTGCCAGCACCCCCGGTTTGGTAGCGGGAGTCTACGAGCAGTACTTC	CASTPGLVAGVYEQYF
TRBV23-1	TRBD2	TRBJ2-7	once	TGCGCCTGCCAACTAGCGGGACGAACCTACGAGCAGTACTTC	CACQLAGRTYEQYF
TRBV7-2	TRBD2	TRBJ2-3	.	TGTGCCAGCAGCTTAGCGCTAGCGGGAGATGGAGATACGCAGTATTTT	CASSLALAGDGDTQYF
TRBV7-9	.	TRBJ2-7	.	TGTGCCAGCAGCTTAAACAGTTACGGGCAGTACTTC	CASSLNSYGQYF
TRBV25-1	.	TRBJ1-1	.	TGTGCCAGCAGTTCCCGAAGCAGCTCCGAAGCTTTCTTT	CASSSRSSSEAFF
TRBV6-5	.	TRBJ1-4	many	TGTGCCAGCAGTCGCGGGACGGTTAATGAAAAACTGTTTTTT	CASSRGTVNEKLFF
TRBV7-9	.	TRBJ1-2	few	TGTGCCAGCAGCCAATCTTACGGGGCTAACTATGGCTACACCTTC	CASSQSYGANYGYTF
TRBV5-1	.	TRBJ1-1	.	TGCGCCAGCAGCCCCTCCGCAGGGCGGGAAACTGAAGCTTTCTTT	CASSPSAGRETEAFF
TRBV28	TRBD1	TRBJ1-6	.	TGTGCCAGCAGTTTAGGTGGACAGGATCCTTCACCCCTCCACTTT	CASSLGGQDPSPLHF
TRBV5-1	.	TRBJ2-7	many	TGCGCCAGCAGCGTCTCCTCCGGGACGGGAGCCTACGAGCAGTACTTC	CASSVSSGTGAYEQYF
TRBV20-1	.	TRBJ1-2	few	TGCAGTGCTACACGGTCAGGCACCGACGGCTACACCTTC	CSATRSGTDGYTF
TRBV7-9	.	TRBJ2-7	.	TGTGCCAGCAGCGCCCATGAAGGCGCCTACGAGCAGTACTTC	CASSAHEGAYEQYF
TRBV11-3	.	TRBJ1-6	few	TGTGCCAGCTCCAGGGGCCATAATTCACCCCTCCACTTT	CASSRGHNSPLHF
TRBV2	.	TRBJ2-3	few	TGTGCCAGCGGAGTAAGGGTTGGCACAGATACGCAGTATTTT	CASGVRVGTDTQYF
TRBV6-8	.	TRBJ2-1	.	TGTGCCAGCTCGTACTGGCGGCCGGTAGTTTGTTCCTACAATGAGCAGTTCTTC	CASSYWRPVVCSYNEQFF
TRBV29-1	.	TRBJ2-7	.	TGCAGCGGTCGACAGGGAGGGGTGCAGTACTTC	CSGRQGGVQYF
TRBV6-2/TRBV6-3	.	TRBJ1-1	.	TGTGCCAGCAGTTTGGGCAGTATCACTGAAGCTTTCTTT	CASSLGSITEAFF
TRBV7-8	.	TRBJ2-3	few	TGTGCCAGCAGCTTATCGCTTAAGATGGCAGATACGCAGTATTTT	CASSLSLKMADTQYF
TRBV7-2	.	TRBJ2-7	.	TGTGCCAGCAGCTCCCTGCATGTTTTCGAGCAGTACTTC	CASSSLHVFEQYF